The clone carrying this T cell receptor beta chain was seen ten or more times. This entry comes from a study of T cells in Graves' hyperthyroidism and ophthalmopathy. Study in general: Peripheral blood was drawn at first diagnosis, prior to all treatment.

The ends were cut back, 3 bases at V and 6 bases at J, with 9 bases in the middle. The CDR3 is 13 amino acids. Germline lookup yields CDR1 MDHEN and CDR2 SYDVKM. Amplified regions were TCR beta CDR3 sequences from RNA transcripts. First-round RT-PCR targeting the TCR CDR3 was performed with the HTBI primer set. Each CDR3 protein gets one entry after TCRdb re-called the multiplex PCR reads with MiXCR. The table shows a few hundred thousand distinct CDR3 sequences, with roughly 15% occurring only once. The chain has TRBV28 and TRBJ1-5; D gene uncertain. The sequence derives from a woman aged 40 to 50 with Graves' hyperthyroidism that later progressed to Graves' ophthalmopathy. Sequencing was performed on blood. The CDR3 DNA is TGTGCCAGCAGTTTTTCGGGGAGTCAGCCCCAGCATTTT. This gives the protein CASSFSGSQPQHF.